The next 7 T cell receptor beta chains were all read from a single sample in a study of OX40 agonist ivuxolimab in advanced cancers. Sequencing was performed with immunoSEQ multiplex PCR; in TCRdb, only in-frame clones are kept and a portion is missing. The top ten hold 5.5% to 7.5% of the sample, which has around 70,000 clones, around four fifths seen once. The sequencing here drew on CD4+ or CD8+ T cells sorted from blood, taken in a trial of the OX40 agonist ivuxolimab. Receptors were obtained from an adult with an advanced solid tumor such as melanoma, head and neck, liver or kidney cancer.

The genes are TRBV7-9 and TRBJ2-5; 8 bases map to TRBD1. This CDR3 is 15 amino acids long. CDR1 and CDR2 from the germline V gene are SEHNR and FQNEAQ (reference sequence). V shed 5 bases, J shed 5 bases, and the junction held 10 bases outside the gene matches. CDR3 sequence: CASSPLTGVGETQYF. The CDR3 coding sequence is TGTGCCAGCAGCCCTTTGACAGGGGTCGGGGAGACCCAGTACTTC.

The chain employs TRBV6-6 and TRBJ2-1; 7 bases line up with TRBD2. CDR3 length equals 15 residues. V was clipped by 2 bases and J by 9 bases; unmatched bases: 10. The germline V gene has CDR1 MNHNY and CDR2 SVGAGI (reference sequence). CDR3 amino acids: CASSYIWREKVEQFF. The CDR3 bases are TGTGCCAGCAGTTACATTTGGCGGGAGAAAGTTGAGCAGTTCTTC.

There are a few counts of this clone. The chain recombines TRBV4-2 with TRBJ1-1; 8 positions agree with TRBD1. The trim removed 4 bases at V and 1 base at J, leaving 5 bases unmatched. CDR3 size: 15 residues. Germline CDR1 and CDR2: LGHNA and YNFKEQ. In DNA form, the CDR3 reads TGTGCCAGCAGCCCCGGACAGGGCTGGAACACTGAAGCTTTCTTT. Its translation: CASSPGQGWNTEAFF.

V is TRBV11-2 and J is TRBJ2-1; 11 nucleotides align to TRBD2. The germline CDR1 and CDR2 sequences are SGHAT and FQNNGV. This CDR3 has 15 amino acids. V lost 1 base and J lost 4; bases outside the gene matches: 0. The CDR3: CASSLGLAGYNEQFF. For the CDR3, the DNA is TGTGCCAGCAGCTTAGGACTAGCGGGGTACAATGAGCAGTTCTTC.

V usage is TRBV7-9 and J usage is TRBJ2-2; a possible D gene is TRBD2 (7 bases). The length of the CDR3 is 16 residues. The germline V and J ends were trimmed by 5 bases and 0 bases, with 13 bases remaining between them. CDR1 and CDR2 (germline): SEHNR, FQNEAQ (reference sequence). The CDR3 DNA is TGTGCCAGCAGCGGGAGGGGGGTTTCGAACACCGGGGAGCTGTTTTTT. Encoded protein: CASSGRGVSNTGELFF.

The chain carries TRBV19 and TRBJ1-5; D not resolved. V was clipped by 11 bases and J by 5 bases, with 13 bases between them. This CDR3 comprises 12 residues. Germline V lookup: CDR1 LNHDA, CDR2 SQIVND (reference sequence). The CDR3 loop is CASTDGDQPQHF. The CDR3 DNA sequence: TGTGCCTCTACGGACGGGGATCAGCCCCAGCATTTT.

CDR3 DNA sequence: TGTGCCAGCAGTTTATCGGGGGGGTCCTACGAGCAGTACTTC. Its translation: CASSLSGGSYEQYF. This chain links TRBV28 with TRBJ2-7, with 8 bases that match TRBD2. Germline values: CDR1 MDHEN, CDR2 SYDVKM. The CDR3 is 14 residues long. The V segment lost 1 base and the J segment 1 base; nucleotides outside the gene matches: 0.